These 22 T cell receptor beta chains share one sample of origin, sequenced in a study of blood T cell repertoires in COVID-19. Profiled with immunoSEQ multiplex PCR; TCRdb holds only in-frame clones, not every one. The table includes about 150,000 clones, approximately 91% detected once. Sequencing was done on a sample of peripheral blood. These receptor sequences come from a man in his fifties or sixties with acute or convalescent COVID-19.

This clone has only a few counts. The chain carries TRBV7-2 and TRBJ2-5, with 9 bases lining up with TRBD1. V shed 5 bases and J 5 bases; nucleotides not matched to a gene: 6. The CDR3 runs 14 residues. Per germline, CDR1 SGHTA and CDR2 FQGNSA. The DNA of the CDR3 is TGTGCCAGCAGCCCAACAGGGGGCGAGGAGACCCAGTACTTC. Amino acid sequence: CASSPTGGEETQYF. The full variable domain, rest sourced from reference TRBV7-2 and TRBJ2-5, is GAGVSQSPSNKVTEKGKDVELRCDPISGHTALYWYRQSLGQGLEFLIYFQGNSAPDKSGLPSDRFSAERTGGSVSTLTIQRTQQEDSAVYLCASSPTGGEETQYFGPGTRLLVL.

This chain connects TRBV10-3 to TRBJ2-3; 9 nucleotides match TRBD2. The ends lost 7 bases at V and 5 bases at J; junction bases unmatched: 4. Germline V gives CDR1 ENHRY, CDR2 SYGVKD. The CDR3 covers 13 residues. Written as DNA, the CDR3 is TGTGCCATCATGGCGGGGGGGAGAGATACGCAGTATTTT. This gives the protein CAIMAGGRDTQYF.

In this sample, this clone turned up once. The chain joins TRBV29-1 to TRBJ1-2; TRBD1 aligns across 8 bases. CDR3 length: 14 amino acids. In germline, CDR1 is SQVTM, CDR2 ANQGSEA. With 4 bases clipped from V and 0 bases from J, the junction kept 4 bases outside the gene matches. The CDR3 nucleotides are TGCAGCGTTGCAACAGGGGGACCTAACTATGGCTACACCTTC. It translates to CSVATGGPNYGYTF.

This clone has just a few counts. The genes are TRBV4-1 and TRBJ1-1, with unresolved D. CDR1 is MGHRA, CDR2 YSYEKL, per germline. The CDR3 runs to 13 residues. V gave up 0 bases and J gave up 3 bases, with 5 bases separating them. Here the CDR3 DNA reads TGCGCCAGCAGCCAAGAGCGGTACACTGAAGCTTTCTTT. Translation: CASSQERYTEAFF.

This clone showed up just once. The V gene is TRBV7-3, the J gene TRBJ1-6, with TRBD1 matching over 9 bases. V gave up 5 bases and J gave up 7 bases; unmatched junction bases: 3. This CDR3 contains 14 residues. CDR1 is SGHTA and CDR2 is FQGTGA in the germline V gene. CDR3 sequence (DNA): TGTGCCAGCAGCAGAACAGGGGGCAATTCACCCCTCCACTTT. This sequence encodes CASSRTGGNSPLHF.

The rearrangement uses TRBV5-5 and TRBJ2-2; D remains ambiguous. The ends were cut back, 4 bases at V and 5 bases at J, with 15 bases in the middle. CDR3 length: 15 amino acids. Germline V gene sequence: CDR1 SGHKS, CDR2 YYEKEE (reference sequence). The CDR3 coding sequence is TGTGCCAGCAGCCCCGACCCCCCGAGGACCGGGGAGCTGTTTTTT. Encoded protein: CASSPDPPRTGELFF.

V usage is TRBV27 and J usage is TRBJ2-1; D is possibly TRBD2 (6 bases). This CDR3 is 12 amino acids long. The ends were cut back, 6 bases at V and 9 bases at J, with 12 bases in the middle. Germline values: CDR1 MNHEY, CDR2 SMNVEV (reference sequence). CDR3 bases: TGTGCCAGCAGCTCCGGGACTGGTGAGCAGTTCTTC. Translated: CASSSGTGEQFF.

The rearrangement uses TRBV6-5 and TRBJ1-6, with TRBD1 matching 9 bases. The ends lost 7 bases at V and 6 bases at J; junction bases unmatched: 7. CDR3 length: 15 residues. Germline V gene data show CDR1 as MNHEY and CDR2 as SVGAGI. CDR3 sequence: CASNPGQGVNSPLHF. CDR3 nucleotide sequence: TGTGCCAGCAACCCGGGACAGGGTGTTAATTCACCCCTCCACTTT.

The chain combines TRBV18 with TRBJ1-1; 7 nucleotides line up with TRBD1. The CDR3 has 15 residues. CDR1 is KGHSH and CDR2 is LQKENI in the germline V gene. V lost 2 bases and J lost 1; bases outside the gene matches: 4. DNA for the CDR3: TGTGCCAGCTCACCAGCCCGGACAGGGAACACTGAAGCTTTCTTT. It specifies CASSPARTGNTEAFF.

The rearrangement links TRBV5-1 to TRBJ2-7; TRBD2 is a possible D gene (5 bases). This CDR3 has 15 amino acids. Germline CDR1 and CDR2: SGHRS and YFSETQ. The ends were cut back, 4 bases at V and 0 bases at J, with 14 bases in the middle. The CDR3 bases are TGCGCCAGCAGCCCGGAGATCGGGAACTCCTACGAGCAGTACTTC. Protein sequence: CASSPEIGNSYEQYF.

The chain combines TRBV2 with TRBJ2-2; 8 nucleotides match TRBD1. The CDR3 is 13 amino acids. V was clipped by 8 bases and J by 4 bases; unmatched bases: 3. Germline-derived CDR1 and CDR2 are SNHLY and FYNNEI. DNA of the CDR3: TGTGCCAGCGGACAGGGAGTCACCGGGGAGCTGTTTTTT. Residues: CASGQGVTGELFF. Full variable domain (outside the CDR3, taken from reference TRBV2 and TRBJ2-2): EPEVTQTPSHQVTQMGQEVILRCVPISNHLYFYWYRQILGQKVEFLVSFYNNEISEKSEIFDDQFSVERPDGSNFTLKIRSTKLEDSAMYFCASGQGVTGELFFGEGSRLTVL.

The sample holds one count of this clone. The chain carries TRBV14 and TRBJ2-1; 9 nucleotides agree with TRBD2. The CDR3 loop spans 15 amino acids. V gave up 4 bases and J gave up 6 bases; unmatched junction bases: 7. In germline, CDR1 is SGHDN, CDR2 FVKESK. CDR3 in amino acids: CASSLAGLATNEQFF. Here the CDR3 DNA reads TGTGCCAGCAGCCTCGCGGGACTAGCAACCAATGAGCAGTTCTTC.

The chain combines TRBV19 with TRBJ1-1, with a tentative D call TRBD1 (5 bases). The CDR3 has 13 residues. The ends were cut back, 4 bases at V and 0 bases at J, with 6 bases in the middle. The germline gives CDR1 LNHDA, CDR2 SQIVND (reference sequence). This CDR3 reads CASSTGLNTEAFF. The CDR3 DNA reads TGTGCCAGTAGTACAGGGTTGAACACTGAAGCTTTCTTT.

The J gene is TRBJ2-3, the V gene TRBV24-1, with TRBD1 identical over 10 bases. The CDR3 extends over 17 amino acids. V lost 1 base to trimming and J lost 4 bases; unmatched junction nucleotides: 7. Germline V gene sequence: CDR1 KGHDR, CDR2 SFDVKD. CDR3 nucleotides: TGTGCCACCAGTGATTTTGTAGGGACAGGGGTGGCAGATACGCAGTATTTT. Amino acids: CATSDFVGTGVADTQYF.

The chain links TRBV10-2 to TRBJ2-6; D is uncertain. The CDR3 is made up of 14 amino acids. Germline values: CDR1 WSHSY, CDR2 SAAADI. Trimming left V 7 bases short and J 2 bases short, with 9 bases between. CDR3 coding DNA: TGCGCCAGCACGGGTTTTCCTGGGGCCAACGTCCTGACTTTC. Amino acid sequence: CASTGFPGANVLTF.

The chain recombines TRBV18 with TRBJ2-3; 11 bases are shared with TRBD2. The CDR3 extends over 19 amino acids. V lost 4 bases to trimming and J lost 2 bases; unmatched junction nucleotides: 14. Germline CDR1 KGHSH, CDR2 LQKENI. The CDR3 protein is CASSLELTSGKGITDTQYF. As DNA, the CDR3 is TGTGCCAGCTCACTCGAATTGACTAGCGGGAAGGGTATCACAGATACGCAGTATTTT.

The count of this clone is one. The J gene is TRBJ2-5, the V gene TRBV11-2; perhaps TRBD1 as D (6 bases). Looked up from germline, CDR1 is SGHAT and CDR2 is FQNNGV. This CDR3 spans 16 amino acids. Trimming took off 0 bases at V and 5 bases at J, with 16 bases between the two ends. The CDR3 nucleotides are TGTGCCAGCAGCTTAGACTTGACAGGACCAAGGGAGACCCAGTACTTC. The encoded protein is CASSLDLTGPRETQYF.

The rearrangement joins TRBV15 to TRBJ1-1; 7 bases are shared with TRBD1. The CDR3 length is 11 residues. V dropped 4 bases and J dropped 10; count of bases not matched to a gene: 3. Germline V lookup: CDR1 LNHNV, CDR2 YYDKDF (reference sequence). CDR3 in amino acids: CATSNQGGAFF. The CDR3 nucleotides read TGTGCCACCAGCAATCAGGGGGGAGCTTTCTTT.

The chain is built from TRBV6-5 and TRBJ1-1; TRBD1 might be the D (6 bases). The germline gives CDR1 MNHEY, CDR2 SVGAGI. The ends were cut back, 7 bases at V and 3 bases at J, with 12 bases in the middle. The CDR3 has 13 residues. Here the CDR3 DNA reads TGTGCCAGCAAGAGGGCAGGGGACACTGAAGCTTTCTTT. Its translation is CASKRAGDTEAFF.

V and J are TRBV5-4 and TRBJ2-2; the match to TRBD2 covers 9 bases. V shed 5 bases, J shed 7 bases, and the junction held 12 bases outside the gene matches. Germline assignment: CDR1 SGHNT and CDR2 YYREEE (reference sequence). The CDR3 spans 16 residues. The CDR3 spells CASRLRGSGSVGELFF. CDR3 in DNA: TGTGCCAGCAGGCTCCGGGGTAGCGGGAGCGTCGGGGAGCTGTTTTTT.

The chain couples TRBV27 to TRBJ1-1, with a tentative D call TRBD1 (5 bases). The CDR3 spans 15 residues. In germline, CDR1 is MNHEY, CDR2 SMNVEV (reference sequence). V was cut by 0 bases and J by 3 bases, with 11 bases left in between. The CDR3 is CASSLSSGRDTEAFF. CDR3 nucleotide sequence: TGTGCCAGCAGTTTATCTTCAGGGAGGGACACTGAAGCTTTCTTT.

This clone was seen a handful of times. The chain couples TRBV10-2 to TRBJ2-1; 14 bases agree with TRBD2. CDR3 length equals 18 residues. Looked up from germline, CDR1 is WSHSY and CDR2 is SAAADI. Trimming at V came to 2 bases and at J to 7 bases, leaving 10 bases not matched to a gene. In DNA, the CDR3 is TGCGCCAGCAGTGAGGAGGGACTAGCGGGAGCTTTTTGGAATGAGCAGTTCTTC. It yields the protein CASSEEGLAGAFWNEQFF.